The 16 T cell receptor beta chains reported below all come from one sample, sequenced in a study of blood T cell repertoires in COVID-19. Some clones are missing from TCRdb's copy, which holds only in-frame ones; the method was immunoSEQ multiplex PCR. In the table there are a few hundred thousand clones, around 84% of which are singletons. The sequencing input was peripheral blood. The receptors stem from a woman aged 18-30 years with acute or convalescent COVID-19.

In nucleotides, the CDR3 is TGTGCCAGCAGTTACGGACCGGGACAGGGGACCTACGAGCAGTACTTC. This codes for CASSYGPGQGTYEQYF. The chain combines TRBV6-5 with TRBJ2-7; TRBD1 aligns across 10 bases. Looked up from germline, CDR1 is MNHEY and CDR2 is SVGAGI. V was clipped by 2 bases and J by 2 bases; unmatched bases: 6. The CDR3 is 16 amino acids.

The genes are TRBV3-1 (or the pseudogene TRBV3-2) and TRBJ1-2; D unresolved. The V gene lost 1 base and the J gene lost 8 bases, with 11 bases spanning the gap. There are 13 residues in the CDR3. Germline CDR1 reads LGHDT; CDR2 reads YNNKEL (reference sequence). The CDR3 is CASSQGVGGGYTF. CDR3 in DNA: TGTGCCAGCAGCCAAGGGGTGGGAGGAGGCTACACCTTC.

V and J are TRBV19 and TRBJ1-2, with 8 bases matching TRBD1. The V segment lost 7 bases and the J segment 4 bases; nucleotides outside the gene matches: 11. Germline V gene lookup returns CDR1 LNHDA and CDR2 SQIVND (reference sequence). This CDR3 is built from 15 residues. The CDR3 coding sequence is TGTGCCAGTACAACGCCCGGACAGGGTGGCTATGGCTACACCTTC. This codes for CASTTPGQGGYGYTF.

The CDR3 bases are TGTGCCAGCAGCACCCAGGACTCCAATGAGCAGTTCTTC. Translating gives CASSTQDSNEQFF. J is TRBJ2-1 and V is TRBV7-8, with D tentatively TRBD2 (5 bases). V was clipped by 5 bases and J by 6 bases, with 11 bases between them. The CDR3 extends over 13 amino acids. Germline V gene data show CDR1 as SGHVS and CDR2 as FQNEAQ.

The V and J genes are TRBV28 and TRBJ2-7; the D is unclear. V gave up 3 bases and J gave up 5 bases, with 26 bases separating them. Looked up from germline, CDR1 is MDHEN and CDR2 is SYDVKM. This CDR3 contains 18 residues. CDR3 sequence (DNA): TGTGCCAGCAGTTTCTATGCTGCCAGCTCAATTCCTGAGGACGAGCAGTACTTC. This codes for CASSFYAASSIPEDEQYF.

The chain employs TRBV12-3 or TRBV12-4 and TRBJ2-7, with 8 bases matching TRBD2. V dropped 4 bases and J dropped 3; count of bases not matched to a gene: 2. The CDR3 contains 13 residues. This chain's CDR3 is CASSSGTSYEQYF. The CDR3 DNA is TGTGCCAGCAGTTCCGGGACTAGCTACGAGCAGTACTTC.

V and J are TRBV5-1 and TRBJ2-3; D gene unclear. Trimming removed 0 bases from V and 2 bases from J, with 7 bases in between. Germline V gene data show CDR1 as SGHRS and CDR2 as YFSETQ. This CDR3 has 14 residues. The CDR3 coding sequence is TGCGCCAGCAGCTTGGGACATCACACAGATACGCAGTATTTT. Protein: CASSLGHHTDTQYF.

This CDR3 is CASSDAQGISPLHF. CDR3 nucleotide sequence: TGTGCCAGCAGTGATGCGCAGGGTATATCACCCCTCCACTTT. The chain carries TRBV2 and TRBJ1-6; a possible D gene is TRBD1 (5 bases). The germline CDR1 and CDR2 sequences are SNHLY and FYNNEI. The CDR3 spans 14 residues. The V and J ends lost 3 bases and 10 bases respectively, with 13 bases between them.

The sample holds a few counts of this clone. Other DNA sequences within the sample encode an identical CDR3. The chain joins TRBV5-1 to TRBJ1-1; D perhaps matches TRBD1 (5 bases). CDR1 is SGHRS and CDR2 is YFSETQ in the germline V gene. The CDR3 spans 14 residues. The ends were cut back, 2 bases at V and 1 base at J, with 9 bases in the middle. The CDR3 loop reads CASSFQGGNTEAFF. CDR3 coding DNA: TGCGCCAGCAGCTTCCAGGGTGGGAACACTGAAGCTTTCTTT.

V and J are TRBV6-5 and TRBJ1-5; TRBD1 aligns across 7 bases. Germline values: CDR1 MNHEY, CDR2 SVGAGI. The CDR3 extends over 13 amino acids. The J segment lost 4 bases and the V segment lost 8 bases, leaving 5 bases of the junction unmatched. Here the CDR3 reads CASGIQGNQPQHF. The CDR3 nucleotides are TGTGCCAGCGGAATACAGGGGAATCAGCCCCAGCATTTT.

The sample holds one count of this clone. Just one base apart from a much larger clone, this may be a read error. Other nucleotide sequences from this sample produce the same CDR3. V and J are TRBV6-1 and TRBJ2-2; TRBD2 aligns across 8 bases. After removal of 2 bases from V and 2 bases from J, the junction contained 1 base not matched to a gene. CDR3 length: 15 residues. Germline assignment: CDR1 MNHNS and CDR2 SASEGT. CDR3 residues: CASSELAGNTGELFF. The CDR3 coding sequence is TGTGCCAGCAGTGAACTAGCGGGTAACACCGGGGAGCTGTTTTTT.

V is TRBV11-3 and J is TRBJ2-7; D possibly corresponds to TRBD1 (5 bases). Germline lookup yields CDR1 SGHNT and CDR2 YENEEA. V gave up 1 base and J gave up 6 bases, with 13 bases separating them. The CDR3 spans 14 residues. The CDR3 coding sequence is TGTGCCAGCAGCTTAGGGGGCGACAGCCTCGAGCAGTACTTC. This gives the protein CASSLGGDSLEQYF.

V is TRBV12-5 and J is TRBJ2-5, with 7 bases lining up with TRBD1. V was pared by 6 bases and J by 2 bases, with 3 bases of the junction left unmatched. This CDR3 region has 13 residues. The germline V gene encodes CDR1 LGHNT and CDR2 FRNRAP. The DNA for the CDR3 is TGTGCTAGTGGCGCGGACAGGCAAGAGACCCAGTACTTC. Protein product: CASGADRQETQYF.

The chain carries TRBV12-3 or TRBV12-4 and TRBJ1-2; maybe TRBD1 (5 bases). Deletions cut 6 bases from V and 8 bases from J, with 13 bases between. CDR3 length: 12 amino acids. CDR3 sequence reads: CASRGPSGGYTF. The CDR3, as DNA: TGTGCCAGCAGGGGGCCTTCCGGGGGCTACACCTTC.

The chain couples TRBV7-2 to TRBJ1-1, with D hard to call. In germline, CDR1 is SGHTA, CDR2 FQGNSA. This CDR3 contains 13 residues. V lost 5 bases, J lost 5 bases, and 12 bases lay in between. This CDR3 reads CASSPGLGTEAFF. Written as DNA, the CDR3 is TGTGCCAGCAGCCCCGGACTGGGGACTGAAGCTTTCTTT.

The rearrangement joins TRBV12-3 or TRBV12-4 to TRBJ1-1; 7 nucleotides line up with TRBD1. Unmatched junction bases numbered 4, after V lost 8 bases and J lost 1 base. CDR3 length: 13 amino acids. In DNA form, the CDR3 reads TGTGCCAGCCAGACAGGGACGAACACTGAAGCTTTCTTT. This sequence encodes CASQTGTNTEAFF.